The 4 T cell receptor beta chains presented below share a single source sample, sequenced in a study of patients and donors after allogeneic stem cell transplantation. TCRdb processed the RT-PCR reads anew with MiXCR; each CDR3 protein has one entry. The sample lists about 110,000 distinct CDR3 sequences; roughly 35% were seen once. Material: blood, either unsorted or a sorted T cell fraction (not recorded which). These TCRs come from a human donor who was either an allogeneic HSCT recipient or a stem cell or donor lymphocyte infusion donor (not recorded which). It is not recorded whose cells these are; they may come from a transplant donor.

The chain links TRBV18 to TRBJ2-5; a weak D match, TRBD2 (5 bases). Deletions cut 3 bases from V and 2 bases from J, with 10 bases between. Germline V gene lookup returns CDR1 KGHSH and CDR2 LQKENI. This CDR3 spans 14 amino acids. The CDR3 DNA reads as TGTGCCAGCTCACCTCGATTAGCGCAAGAGACCCAGTACTTC. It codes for CASSPRLAQETQYF.

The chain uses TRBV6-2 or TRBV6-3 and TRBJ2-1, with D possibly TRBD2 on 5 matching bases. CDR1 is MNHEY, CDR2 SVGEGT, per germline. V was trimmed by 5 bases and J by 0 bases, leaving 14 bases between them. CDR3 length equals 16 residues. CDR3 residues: CASSTFQRSSYNEQFF. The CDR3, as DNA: TGTGCCAGCAGTACCTTCCAGCGGAGCTCCTACAATGAGCAGTTCTTC.

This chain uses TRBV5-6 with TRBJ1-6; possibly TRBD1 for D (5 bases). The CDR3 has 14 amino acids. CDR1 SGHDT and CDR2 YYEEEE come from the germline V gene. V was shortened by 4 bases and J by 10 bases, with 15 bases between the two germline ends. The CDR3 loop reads CASSPAGLRSPLHF. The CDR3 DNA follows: TGTGCCAGCAGCCCCGCAGGGCTTCGGTCACCCCTCCACTTT.

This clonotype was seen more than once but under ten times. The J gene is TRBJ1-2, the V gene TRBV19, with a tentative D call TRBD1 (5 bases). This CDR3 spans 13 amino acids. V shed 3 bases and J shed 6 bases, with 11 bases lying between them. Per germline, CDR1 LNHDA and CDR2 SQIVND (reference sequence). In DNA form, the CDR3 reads TGTGCCAGTAGTATGCAGGGCCCGGATGGCTACACCTTC. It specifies CASSMQGPDGYTF.